The rows below give T cell receptor beta chains drawn from one sample of a study of blood T cell repertoires in COVID-19. Produced via immunoSEQ multiplex PCR; TCRdb's table is partial and in-frame only. Among roughly 110,000 clones, 80% were seen once, and the ten largest hold over 4%. What was sequenced was peripheral blood. Receptors were obtained from a man between 70 and 80 years old with acute or convalescent COVID-19. CDR3s include the opening cysteine and the closing phenylalanine or tryptophan. A D gene is named only where the DNA matches it firmly. The listing skips clone size in some rows; elsewhere it reads once, few, many or a size class.

abundance	d_gene	j_gene	v_gene	CDR3aa	CDR3nt
.	.	TRBJ1-3	TRBV19	CASSTTGAGNTIYF	TGTGCCAGTAGTACCACAGGAGCTGGAAACACCATATATTTT
.	.	TRBJ1-3	TRBV19	CASREGFGNTIYF	TGTGCCAGTAGAGAGGGCTTCGGAAACACCATATATTTT
.	TRBD1	TRBJ1-4	TRBV6-5	CASRRQGDNEKLFF	TGTGCCAGCAGACGACAGGGGGATAATGAAAAACTGTTTTTT
few	.	TRBJ2-2	TRBV7-2	CASSLNAPGDTGELFF	TGTGCCAGCAGCTTGAATGCCCCAGGGGACACCGGGGAGCTGTTTTTT
.	.	TRBJ1-2	TRBV3-1/TRBV3-2	CASSQDFGGYTF	TGTGCCAGCAGCCAAGACTTTGGCGGCTACACCTTC
.	TRBD1	TRBJ1-2	TRBV29-1	CSVTATGGGYGYTF	TGCAGCGTTACAGCGACAGGGGGCGGGTATGGCTACACCTTC
.	TRBD1	TRBJ2-1	TRBV10-1	CASSEGTGIYEQFF	TGCGCCAGCAGTGAGGGGACAGGAATCTATGAGCAGTTCTTC
.	.	TRBJ1-6	TRBV3-1/TRBV3-2	CASSRKGEGSPLHF	TGTGCCAGCAGCCGGAAGGGGGAAGGTTCACCCCTCCACTTT
few	.	TRBJ1-3	TRBV28	CASSFGGGRNTIYF	TGTGCCAGCAGTTTTGGCGGGGGCCGCAACACCATATATTTT
.	.	TRBJ2-5	TRBV5-1	CASSLMDSKETQYF	TGCGCCAGCAGCTTGATGGACAGCAAAGAGACCCAGTACTTC
.	.	TRBJ2-3	TRBV23-1	CASSPWAGSSTDTQYF	TGCGCCAGCAGTCCTTGGGCGGGGTCCAGCACAGATACGCAGTATTTT
.	TRBD1	TRBJ2-7	TRBV5-1	CASSQTGGSHEQYF	TGCGCCAGCAGCCAGACAGGGGGATCACACGAGCAGTACTTC
.	.	TRBJ1-1	TRBV23-1	CASPQTGYDTEAFF	TGCGCCAGCCCCCAAACGGGGTATGACACTGAAGCTTTCTTT
.	.	TRBJ1-4	TRBV19	CARIGALGLRSPNEKLFF	TGTGCCAGGATTGGGGCCTTAGGGCTTAGGTCCCCTAATGAAAAACTGTTTTTT
.	.	TRBJ2-6	TRBV5-1	CASSSRGFSGANVLTF	TGCGCCAGCAGCTCAAGGGGGTTCTCTGGGGCCAACGTCCTGACTTTC
.	TRBD1	TRBJ2-7	TRBV14	CASSRRTGQRSYEQYF	TGTGCCAGCAGCCGGCGGACAGGTCAACGTTCCTACGAGCAGTACTTC
.	.	TRBJ1-4	TRBV3-1/TRBV3-2	CASSRALGEKLFF	TGTGCCAGCAGCCGGGCCCTTGGGGAAAAACTGTTTTTT
.	.	TRBJ2-1	TRBV18	CASSQLGPGQFF	TGTGCCAGCTCACAACTAGGACCGGGGCAGTTCTTC
.	TRBD1	TRBJ2-2	TRBV14	CASRRQGTGELFF	TGTGCCAGCAGACGACAGGGCACCGGGGAGCTGTTTTTT
.	TRBD2	TRBJ2-5	TRBV5-1	CASSLGLTSGETQYF	TGCGCCAGCAGCTTGGGACTTACTAGCGGAGAGACCCAGTACTTC
few	.	TRBJ1-6	TRBV10-3	CAISDPQGSYNSPLHF	TGTGCCATCAGTGACCCACAGGGCTCCTATAATTCACCCCTCCACTTT
.	TRBD1	TRBJ1-2	TRBV15	CATSRARGQGEGYTF	TGTGCCACCAGCAGAGCAAGGGGACAGGGCGAAGGCTACACCTTC
.	TRBD1	TRBJ1-6	TRBV6-6	CASSSPGQGRSPLHF	TGTGCCAGCAGTTCGCCGGGACAGGGGCGTTCACCCCTCCACTTT
.	.	TRBJ1-2	TRBV6-5	CASSYVGASLNYGYTF	TGTGCCAGCAGTTACGTGGGCGCCTCTCTAAACTATGGCTACACCTTC
.	TRBD1	TRBJ2-5	TRBV5-1	CASSRMTGSETQYF	TGCGCCAGCAGCCGTATGACAGGGTCGGAGACCCAGTACTTC
.	TRBD2	TRBJ2-2	TRBV19	CATGTSGNTGELFF	TGTGCCACTGGGACTAGCGGAAACACCGGGGAGCTGTTTTTT
.	TRBD2	TRBJ2-2	TRBV5-1	CASSFGSGGKNTGELFF	TGCGCCAGCAGCTTCGGTAGCGGGGGAAAGAACACCGGGGAGCTGTTTTTT
.	.	TRBJ2-3	TRBV10-3	CAISEAGAFTDTQYF	TGTGCCATCAGTGAGGCGGGGGCCTTCACAGATACGCAGTATTTT
.	.	TRBJ1-2	TRBV6-1	CASSSAGGYGYTF	TGTGCCAGCAGCTCCGCGGGAGGCTATGGCTACACCTTC
.	TRBD2	TRBJ2-7	TRBV9	CASSSGVGLAGNPYEQYF	TGTGCCAGCAGCTCAGGGGTTGGACTAGCGGGGAATCCCTACGAGCAGTACTTC
.	TRBD1	TRBJ1-5	TRBV6-2/TRBV6-3	CASSYSGQGLGQPQHF	TGTGCCAGCAGTTACTCGGGACAGGGGTTGGGTCAGCCCCAGCATTTT
.	.	TRBJ2-1	TRBV6-5	CASSYWANSNEQFF	TGTGCCAGCAGTTATTGGGCCAATTCTAATGAGCAGTTCTTC
.	TRBD1	TRBJ1-6	TRBV27	CASRDRGLSPLHF	TGTGCCAGCAGAGACAGGGGACTTTCACCCCTCCACTTT
.	TRBD1	TRBJ2-1	TRBV6-5	CASSRDRDRSNEQFF	TGTGCCAGCAGCCGTGACAGGGATCGGAGCAATGAGCAGTTCTTC
.	.	TRBJ2-3	TRBV19	CASRGGQGGDTQYF	TGTGCCAGTAGAGGCGGGCAGGGGGGAGATACGCAGTATTTT
.	TRBD1	TRBJ1-1	TRBV7-6	CASSLAPGGLNTEAFF	TGTGCCAGCAGCTTAGCGCCAGGGGGCTTGAACACTGAAGCTTTCTTT
.	.	TRBJ1-1	TRBV11-2	CASSHRPPGAEAFF	TGTGCCAGCAGCCACCGGCCTCCGGGGGCTGAAGCTTTCTTT
.	TRBD2	TRBJ2-1	TRBV7-7	CASSSSLGRGGINEQFF	TGTGCCAGCAGCTCCTCACTAGGGCGGGGGGGAATCAATGAGCAGTTCTTC
.	TRBD1	TRBJ1-4	TRBV18	CASSPSGTGLTNEKLFF	TGTGCCAGCTCACCCTCTGGGACAGGTTTGACTAATGAAAAACTGTTTTTT
.	TRBD2	TRBJ2-1	TRBV19	CASSLGTSAFPYNEQFF	TGTGCCAGTAGCCTCGGGACTAGCGCCTTCCCCTACAATGAGCAGTTCTTC
.	.	TRBJ1-2	TRBV20-1	CSARPQGGYTF	TGCAGTGCTAGACCCCAGGGTGGCTACACCTTC
.	TRBD2	TRBJ2-1	TRBV11-3	CASSLQGRRASGEGEQFF	TGTGCCAGCAGCCTACAGGGCCGCCGGGCTAGCGGGGAGGGCGAGCAGTTCTTC
.	.	TRBJ2-1	TRBV24-1	CATSKTGTNEQFF	TGTGCCACCAGTAAAACAGGGACGAATGAGCAGTTCTTC